This record covers a single T cell receptor beta chain. The antigen is unknown. This record belongs to a study of T cell repertoires in cytomegalovirus infection. As for the study in general: Recently identified HLA-C-restricted and well-studied HLA-B-restricted CMV epitopes were used. Based on public TCR beta signatures, there were indications of CMV infection and of a matching HLA type. Study-wide results and limits: Dominating the ex vivo response were HLA-C-restricted CMV-specific TCR beta clonotypes. The cumulative frequency of public TCR beta families identified carriers of CMV plus the relevant HLA.

TCRdb fed the reads into MiXCR, producing one record per CDR3 protein. The sample has approximately 49,000 distinct CDR3 sequences; roughly a fifth are singletons. Trimming left V 10 bases short and J 4 bases short, with 27 bases between. CDR1 SGHTA and CDR2 FQGNSA come from the germline V gene. The CDR3 length is 17 residues. V usage is TRBV7-2 and J usage is TRBJ2-3; D may be TRBD1 (6 bases). This specimen consisted of CD8+ T cells from cultured PBMCs, obtained from culture after CMV antigen stimulation. The source of this sequence is a human donor in good health (CMV status not recorded). Some clones in this sample may be carry-over from other donors' samples. The DNA for the CDR3 is TGTGCCAACCGCCTCTGGGGTGCAGGGGCGCTCTCAGATACGCAGTATTTT. Protein: CANRLWGAGALSDTQYF.